This T cell receptor beta chain was profiled in a study of shared T cell receptors in the human thymus. V gave up 4 bases and J gave up 0 bases, with 15 bases separating them. The CDR3 runs to 17 residues. CDR1 is MDHEN and CDR2 is SYDVKM in the germline V gene. Some clones are missing from TCRdb's copy, which holds only in-frame ones; the method was immunoSEQ multiplex PCR. The table has approximately 580,000 clones, around three quarters seen once. This clone was found once. The sample was also reused in another study, on human thymus T cells.

The TCR comes from a boy under two years old with a congenital heart defect. Sequences were obtained from thymocytes. The chain carries TRBV28 and TRBJ1-4; maybe TRBD1 (5 bases). This CDR3 reads CASSSMTAWSTNEKLFF. The CDR3 DNA reads TGTGCCAGCAGTTCGATGACAGCCTGGTCAACTAATGAAAAACTGTTTTTT.